Detailed here is one TCR beta chain. Taking its sample share into account, this clonotype is medium-sized (0.01 to 0.1%). This clone's antigen is unknown. No quality values exist for individual bases; no much larger clone is one base distant. Data came from an Illumina Genome Analyzer II. A RACE product of about 520 bp was obtained after two rounds of nested PCR with TRBC1/TRBC2-specific primers and was gel-purified. First-strand cDNA was made with a TRBC-specific primer plus a template-switching oligonucleotide, which provided a 5' anchor for RACE. Since the RACE amplicon was too long to sequence directly with short reads, the amplicon was concatemerized by ligation and then sheared by sonication. PAGE was used to isolate a size fraction of 100 to 300 bp, and that fraction then underwent shotgun sequencing on the Illumina platform. Separate runs on an Illumina GAII yielded 18.8 million 36-nt reads and 21.7 million 50-nt single-end reads. Under the source paper's analysis protocol: Assembly of the pooled roughly 40 million reads was performed with iSSAKE using parameters -m 15, -o 2 and -r 0.7. De novo CDR3 beta assemblies were seeded by reads aligning to the ends of Ensembl TRBV gene predictions that carried unmatched junctional bases. Clonotype abundance was estimated from the count of matching assembled contigs rather than from raw read depth. Of the assembled clonotypes, some 2,100 (roughly 5.9%) were found to have in-frame stop codons and were removed, so that 34,000 or so productive clonotypes were retained. Sanger sequencing of cloned RACE products gave 250 to 300 unique TCR sequences, and 69% of them were also found in the Illumina assembly. In-frame beta chains were kept once TCRdb had trimmed the public reads at Q25 with fastp and called clones with MiXCR. Every distinct CDR3 protein forms one entry, paired with its most common genes and DNA. None of the V and J calls come from the authors' own analysis; TCRdb made them. The sample table lists 3,500 to 5,000 distinct CDR3 sequences, less than 45% of them with a count of one. The ten most abundant clones make up just under 3% of the sample.

The sample is drawn from a study of massively parallel sequencing of T cell beta chains (dated 2009 in TCRdb). About the full investigation: Using 5'-RACE, Illumina short-read sequencing and a dedicated short-read assembly strategy, the study profiled the diversity of human TCR beta CDR3 in peripheral blood.

The donor pool was composed of some 370 males and 150 to 200 females, all aged about 18 to 40 years. From 150 to 200 liters of pooled peripheral blood, peripheral leukocyte polyA+ RNA was isolated. For starting material, the researchers used a commercial mRNA preparation made from normal human peripheral blood leukocytes pooled across hundreds of individuals. The CDR1 and CDR2 encoded by the germline V gene (reference sequence) are DFQATT and SNEGSKA. Trimming removed 0 bases from V and 7 bases from J, leaving 6 bases between the germline ends. The CDR3 covers 11 residues, taking in both the cysteine and the phenylalanine. The read is trimmed to its CDR3 DNA, 33 bases read in frame from base 1. Broad study findings and their caveats: Since the RNA was pooled from many donors, the results show population-average clonotype abundance and not the repertoire of any individual. The length of CDR3 beta varied from 21 to 81 nucleotides, with the peak at 45 nucleotides. The reported gene usage frequencies may have been skewed by preferential PCR amplification of some TRBV and TRBJ sequences. Only about 23,000 (about 70%) of the clonotypes could be assigned a unique TRBV gene. Within the approximately 35,000 distinct clonotypes, single-copy clonotypes accounted for roughly 70% of clonotypes but just roughly 17% of assemblies. Most clonotypes (about 65% of the roughly 30,000) were supported by a single sequence read, by which apparent diversity could in principle be inflated. In subsampling, clonotype counts increased linearly with read number, which indicated that sequencing depth was far from saturation. TRBV usage was found to range from 0.01% for TRBV17 to 24.6% for TRBV20-1, and TRBJ usage was found to range from roughly 1.5% for TRBJ2-6 to roughly 17% for TRBJ2-1.

The chain joins TRBV20-1 to TRBJ1-2; the D gene lacks a confident call. This TCR was sampled from a pool of human donors in good health; the sample was commercial RNA pooled from many donors. Specimen: commercial RNA from peripheral blood pooled from many donors. The DNA sequence is TGCAGTGCTAGAGATGGGTTTGGCTACACCTTC. This gives the protein CSARDGFGYTF.